The 31 T cell receptor beta chains in this list originate from one sample, sequenced in a study of identical twins. TCRdb reprocessed the 5' RACE reads with MiXCR, giving one entry per CDR3 protein. The data hold about 530,000 distinct CDR3 sequences, with around 24% observed a single time. The sample was also reused in another study, on yellow fever vaccine responses in identical twins.

Sequenced sample: CD4+ T cells sorted from blood. These receptors originate from a woman younger than 35 in good health.

This clonotype was found a few times. The rearrangement links TRBV5-1 to TRBJ2-5; 10 positions match TRBD2. Germline V gives CDR1 SGHRS, CDR2 YFSETQ. The CDR3 has 15 residues. V lost 2 bases to trimming and J lost 3 bases; unmatched junction nucleotides: 4. CDR3 coding DNA: TGCGCCAGCAGCTTTGCAGCGGGAGGGAAAGAGACCCAGTACTTC. This encodes CASSFAAGGKETQYF.

This clonotype came up many times. V gene TRBV10-3 combines with J gene TRBJ2-3; D ambiguous. CDR3 length: 13 amino acids. CDR1 is ENHRY and CDR2 is SYGVKD in the germline V gene. V lost 6 bases to trimming and J lost 2 bases, with 9 bases between them. CDR3 nucleotides: TGTGCCATCAGAGATCGGTCCACAGATACGCAGTATTTT. Amino acids: CAIRDRSTDTQYF.

V usage is TRBV15 and J usage is TRBJ1-2, with a possible D match to TRBD1 (5 bases). The CDR3 is made up of 12 amino acids. Germline CDR1 LNHNV, CDR2 YYDKDF (reference sequence). V dropped 5 bases and J dropped 8 bases, with 12 bases sitting between them. The CDR3 DNA is TGTGCCACCAGCGCCGGAGGGGAGGGCTACACCTTC. This gives the protein CATSAGGEGYTF.

This clonotype was detected only a few times. The chain combines TRBV28 with TRBJ1-4; no clear D gene. Germline values: CDR1 MDHEN, CDR2 SYDVKM. The CDR3 totals 14 residues. Trimming removed 4 bases from V and 12 bases from J, with 18 bases in between. CDR3 nucleotides: TGTGCCAGCAGTTCGGACTTTGGTGCCGGCGAACTGTTTTTT. It translates to CASSSDFGAGELFF.

This clonotype was recorded a few times. The chain employs TRBV5-1 and TRBJ2-2; 7 nucleotides line up with TRBD1. The CDR3 runs 16 residues. Germline trimming cut 4 bases from V and 4 bases from J; bases unmatched to any gene: 10. From germline, CDR1 is SGHRS and CDR2 YFSETQ. The chain's CDR3 is CASSPEGAQRTGELFF. For the CDR3, the DNA is TGCGCCAGCAGCCCAGAGGGGGCGCAACGCACCGGGGAGCTGTTTTTT.

This clonotype was observed a few times. The genes are TRBV5-1 and TRBJ2-2, with D unresolved. V lost 5 bases and J lost 0, with 11 bases in between. The CDR3 loop spans 15 amino acids. CDR1 and CDR2 (germline): SGHRS, YFSETQ. The CDR3 spells CASSPSVTNTGELFF. The CDR3 DNA reads TGCGCCAGCAGTCCGTCGGTAACGAACACCGGGGAGCTGTTTTTT. The whole variable domain, filled in from reference TRBV5-1 and TRBJ2-2, reads KAGVTQTPRYLIKTRGQQVTLSCSPISGHRSVSWYQQTPGQGLQFLFEYFSETQRNKGNFPGRFSGRQFSNSRSEMNVSTLELGDSALYLCASSPSVTNTGELFFGEGSRLTVL.

This clonotype was counted ten times or more. The chain links TRBV12-3 or TRBV12-4 to TRBJ2-1, with 8 bases lining up with TRBD2. This CDR3 is 16 amino acids long. Losses at the gene ends were 4 bases for V and 7 bases for J; bases not matched to a gene: 12. The CDR3 region is CASSSTPGTSWNEQFF. DNA of the CDR3: TGTGCCAGCAGTTCCACGCCCGGGACTAGTTGGAATGAGCAGTTCTTC.

V and J are TRBV2 and TRBJ1-1, with D perhaps matching TRBD1 (5 bases). This CDR3 region has 13 residues. Germline V gene sequence: CDR1 SNHLY, CDR2 FYNNEI. V gave up 4 bases and J gave up 1 base, with 7 bases separating them. This CDR3 reads CASSVGANTEAFF. For the CDR3, the DNA is TGTGCCAGCAGTGTTGGGGCGAACACTGAAGCTTTCTTT. The full variable domain, rest sourced from reference TRBV2 and TRBJ1-1, is EPEVTQTPSHQVTQMGQEVILRCVPISNHLYFYWYRQILGQKVEFLVSFYNNEISEKSEIFDDQFSVERPDGSNFTLKIRSTKLEDSAMYFCASSVGANTEAFFGQGTRLTVV.

This clonotype showed up just once. For the CDR3, the DNA is TGTGCCAGCTCACCCCTCCCCTTGGCAGGGAGCACAGATACGCAGTATTTT. Residues: CASSPLPLAGSTDTQYF. The chain couples TRBV18 to TRBJ2-3; the D gene is possibly TRBD1 (5 bases). V lost 3 bases, J lost 0 bases, and 16 bases lay in between. Germline-derived CDR1 and CDR2 are KGHSH and LQKENI. The CDR3 contains 17 residues. Combining the CDR3 with reference TRBV18 and TRBJ2-3 gives the whole variable domain NAGVMQNPRHLVRRRGQEARLRCSPMKGHSHVYWYRQLPEEGLKFMVYLQKENIIDESGMPKERFSAEFPKEGPSILRIQQVVRGDSAAYFCASSPLPLAGSTDTQYFGPGTRLTVL.

This clonotype was seen a few times. The genes are TRBV20-1 and TRBJ2-1; TRBD2 might be the D (5 bases). The CDR3 is made up of 11 amino acids. V shed 6 bases and J shed 8 bases, with 11 bases lying between them. The germline V gene encodes CDR1 DFQATT and CDR2 SNEGSKA (reference sequence). The CDR3: CSASGYYEQFF. The CDR3 coding sequence is TGCAGTGCAAGCGGTTACTATGAGCAGTTCTTC.

This clonotype was observed a handful of times. The J gene is TRBJ2-1, the V gene TRBV20-1; TRBD2 aligns across 9 bases. Germline assignment: CDR1 DFQATT and CDR2 SNEGSKA (reference sequence). CDR3 length equals 15 residues. Losses at the gene ends were 5 bases for V and 9 bases for J; bases not matched to a gene: 14. CDR3: CSASKKGLAGLEQFF. The CDR3 DNA is TGCAGTGCTTCCAAGAAGGGACTAGCCGGCCTTGAGCAGTTCTTC.

This clonotype has a handful of counts. The CDR3 here is CSARPGLAGDREFF. Written as DNA, the CDR3 is TGCAGTGCCCGTCCGGGACTAGCGGGAGATCGGGAGTTCTTC. The chain is built from TRBV20-1 and TRBJ2-1; 14 bases are shared with TRBD2. This CDR3 region has 14 residues. V dropped 6 bases and J dropped 14; count of bases not matched to a gene: 12. The germline V gene has CDR1 DFQATT and CDR2 SNEGSKA (reference sequence).

The chain has TRBV20-1 and TRBJ2-2; 13 bases align to TRBD2. The CDR3 spans 15 residues. Germline CDR1 DFQATT, CDR2 SNEGSKA (reference sequence). The V and J ends lost 6 bases and 3 bases, in that order; junction bases with no gene match: 4. CDR3 protein: CSATGLAGHTGELFF. In nucleotides, the CDR3 is TGCAGTGCAACGGGACTAGCGGGGCACACCGGGGAGCTGTTTTTT.

This clonotype was counted only a few times. The V gene is TRBV20-1, the J gene TRBJ2-5, with 9 positions matching TRBD1. The ends lost 1 base at V and 4 bases at J; junction bases unmatched: 7. This CDR3 is built from 15 residues. The V gene's germline CDR1 is DFQATT and CDR2 SNEGSKA (reference sequence). The CDR3 DNA reads TGCAGTGCTAGAGTTGGACAGGGGAACGGAGAGACCCAGTACTTC. Its translation is CSARVGQGNGETQYF.

V gene TRBV10-3 combines with J gene TRBJ2-7; D possibly corresponds to TRBD2 (6 bases). V dropped 4 bases and J dropped 1 base, with 17 bases sitting between them. The CDR3 extends over 16 amino acids. The germline V gene encodes CDR1 ENHRY and CDR2 SYGVKD. The CDR3 sequence: CAISGGESRGSYEQYF. CDR3 bases: TGTGCCATCAGTGGGGGGGAGTCACGGGGATCCTACGAGCAGTACTTC.

This clonotype was picked up a small number of times. The rearrangement links TRBV4-1 to TRBJ2-7, with D perhaps matching TRBD1 (6 bases). Deletions cut 1 base from V and 3 bases from J, with 13 bases between. CDR1 and CDR2 (germline): MGHRA, YSYEKL. The CDR3 spans 15 residues. The CDR3 sequence is CASSQVGGQIYEQYF. The CDR3 nucleotides read TGCGCCAGCAGCCAAGTTGGTGGACAGATCTACGAGCAGTACTTC.

V gene TRBV4-1 combines with J gene TRBJ2-5, with 7 bases fitting TRBD1. The V gene end was trimmed by 1 base and the J gene end by 3 bases; junction bases not matched to a gene: 8. The CDR3 is 16 amino acids. Germline assignment: CDR1 MGHRA and CDR2 YSYEKL. The CDR3 spells CASSQGQGSREETQYF. CDR3 nucleotides: TGCGCCAGCAGCCAAGGACAGGGTTCGAGAGAAGAGACCCAGTACTTC.

The V gene is TRBV5-1, the J gene TRBJ2-3; D remains unclear. The CDR3 consists of 13 residues. CDR1 and CDR2 from the germline V gene are SGHRS and YFSETQ. Trimming took off 4 bases at V and 6 bases at J, with 12 bases between the two ends. The CDR3 loop reads CASSRATADTQYF. As DNA, the CDR3 is TGCGCCAGCAGCCGGGCCACGGCGGATACGCAGTATTTT.

This chain joins TRBV2 and TRBJ2-3; 8 bases match TRBD1. Germline trimming cut 7 bases from V and 0 bases from J; bases unmatched to any gene: 6. This CDR3 spans 15 amino acids. Germline CDR1 SNHLY, CDR2 FYNNEI. The CDR3 sequence is CASKIRGLSTDTQYF. CDR3 nucleotides: TGTGCCAGCAAAATCAGGGGGCTCAGCACAGATACGCAGTATTTT.

This clonotype was seen a few times. CDR3 sequence: CSVYARDFNEQFF. The CDR3 DNA reads as TGCAGCGTCTACGCCCGGGACTTTAATGAGCAGTTCTTC. The rearrangement joins TRBV29-1 to TRBJ2-1; TRBD2 might be the D (6 bases). Trimming took 6 bases from V and 7 from J, leaving 16 bases between them. The CDR3 contains 13 residues. From germline, CDR1 is SQVTM and CDR2 ANQGSEA.

The rearrangement joins TRBV7-9 to TRBJ2-2; D is undetermined. The CDR3 runs 14 residues. Trimming stripped 7 bases from V and 9 bases from J, with 18 bases between. Germline V gene sequence: CDR1 SEHNR, CDR2 FQNEAQ (reference sequence). In DNA, the CDR3 is TGTGCCAGCACGACCTCCCAACGAGACAGGGAGCTGTTTTTT. Translation gives CASTTSQRDRELFF.

The chain employs TRBV28 and TRBJ2-3; D remains unclear. This CDR3 comprises 16 residues. CDR1 is MDHEN, CDR2 SYDVKM, per germline. V was clipped by 6 bases and J by 3 bases, with 19 bases between them. CDR3 region: CASSRSQPSSTDTQYF. As DNA, the CDR3 is TGTGCCAGCAGCCGAAGCCAGCCATCTTCAACAGATACGCAGTATTTT.

This clonotype has just a few counts. The rearrangement joins TRBV29-1 to TRBJ2-1, with 11 bases fitting TRBD1. CDR3 size: 17 residues. V lost 6 bases to trimming and J lost 9 bases; unmatched junction nucleotides: 19. Germline V gives CDR1 SQVTM, CDR2 ANQGSEA. CDR3 residues: CSVAWTGGPLSFREQFF. CDR3 nucleotides: TGCAGCGTGGCCTGGACAGGGGGCCCTCTCTCTTTCCGTGAGCAGTTCTTC.

V and J are TRBV9 and TRBJ1-2; maybe TRBD1 (5 bases). The CDR3 has 12 amino acids. Germline V gene data show CDR1 as SGDLS and CDR2 as YYNGEE. Trimming shortened V by 0 bases and J by 8 bases, and 8 bases separated the two germline ends. The CDR3 nucleotides read TGTGCCAGCAGCGTAGATGACAGAGGCTACACCTTC. The encoded protein is CASSVDDRGYTF.

This clonotype was found a few times. The chain employs TRBV29-1 and TRBJ2-1; D is uncertain. The V end lost 5 bases, the J end lost 0 bases, and 11 bases lay between the germline ends. Germline-derived CDR1 and CDR2 are SQVTM and ANQGSEA. This CDR3 has 14 residues. The CDR3 reads CSVFLAFSYNEQFF. The CDR3 nucleotides are TGCAGCGTTTTTCTTGCCTTCTCCTACAATGAGCAGTTCTTC.

This clonotype was seen a handful of times. J is TRBJ2-4 and V is TRBV20-1; TRBD2 is a possible D gene (6 bases). Germline CDR1 and CDR2: DFQATT and SNEGSKA (reference sequence). Trimming removed 2 bases at V and 7 bases at J, with 18 bases between. CDR3 length: 15 residues. Here the CDR3 DNA reads TGCAGTGCTAGACCCCGGGACTCCCTCTTTAACATTCAGTACTTC. It translates to CSARPRDSLFNIQYF.

The V call is TRBV3-1, the J call TRBJ1-1, with D uncertain. Germline CDR1 and CDR2: LGHDT and YNNKEL (reference sequence). The ends were cut back, 0 bases at V and 4 bases at J, with 12 bases in the middle. The CDR3 runs 15 residues. The CDR3 region has the DNA TGTGCCAGCAGCCAAGACGGGGTTTCGGCCACTGAAGCTTTCTTT. Translated: CASSQDGVSATEAFF.

This clonotype was counted a few times. The chain uses TRBV7-9 and TRBJ2-3; 12 nucleotides agree with TRBD2. With V trimmed by 6 bases and J by 0 bases, 7 bases remained unmatched. CDR3 size: 17 residues. Germline assignment: CDR1 SEHNR and CDR2 FQNEAQ (reference sequence). Here the CDR3 reads CASRHVGLAGSTDTQYF. CDR3 DNA: TGTGCCAGCAGGCACGTGGGACTAGCGGGTAGCACAGATACGCAGTATTTT.

This chain uses TRBV7-9 with TRBJ2-3; no clear D. The CDR3 is made up of 15 amino acids. Germline CDR1 reads SEHNR; CDR2 reads FQNEAQ (reference sequence). V was clipped by 2 bases and J by 1 base, with 10 bases between them. CDR3 protein: CASSLRVEGTDTQYF. In nucleotides, the CDR3 is TGTGCCAGCAGCTTAAGGGTCGAGGGCACAGATACGCAGTATTTT.

The rearrangement joins TRBV9 to TRBJ2-5; a possible D gene is TRBD2 (5 bases). V was trimmed by 4 bases and J by 2 bases, leaving 15 bases between them. CDR1 and CDR2 from the germline V gene are SGDLS and YYNGEE. This CDR3 contains 15 residues. In nucleotides, the CDR3 is TGTGCCAGCAGCCCCCATCTCGGGGATCAAGAGACCCAGTACTTC. This gives the protein CASSPHLGDQETQYF.

This chain joins TRBV11-1 and TRBJ2-3; TRBD2 matches 12 bases. V lost 7 bases to trimming and J lost 2 bases; unmatched junction nucleotides: 16. The CDR3 consists of 19 residues. Per germline, CDR1 SGHAT and CDR2 FQDESV (reference sequence). For the CDR3, the DNA is TGTGCCAGCATCACACGAAAACTAGCGGGAGGCGTTTTCACAGATACGCAGTATTTT. Translating gives CASITRKLAGGVFTDTQYF.